This is a list of T cell receptor beta chains from one sample in a study of CD8+CD57+ T cells in acquired aplastic anemia. Each CDR3 protein gets one entry after TCRdb re-called the reads with MiXCR. This table holds 75,000 to 100,000 distinct CDR3 sequences, around 68% found once. Sequencing was carried out using sorted CD4+, CD8+, or CD8+CD57+ T cells (not recorded which) from PBMCs. Receptor source: a human donor with aplastic anemia. Both conserved end residues are part of each CDR3.

v_gene,j_gene,CDR3aa
TRBV6-1,TRBJ2-7,CASSPYGQSYEQYF
TRBV10-3,TRBJ1-5,CAISVGANQPQHF
TRBV11-2,TRBJ2-7,CASSSRGGGQGTYEQYF
TRBV24-1,TRBJ1-2,CATSDSNSYGYTF
TRBV25-1,TRBJ2-2,CASSEWGQANTGELFF
TRBV20-1,TRBJ2-7,CSARLWGREQYF
TRBV11-1,TRBJ2-1,CASSLVGLAAYNEQLF
TRBV10-1,TRBJ2-5,CASSEAGSADPIQETQYF
TRBV7-6,TRBJ1-3,CASSPVVGNTIYF
TRBV29-1,TRBJ1-3,CSVDRGGGSGNTIYF
TRBV20-1,TRBJ2-2,CSATGLTPTGELFF
TRBV7-2,TRBJ2-1,CASSRQLNEQFF
TRBV4-3,TRBJ2-7,CASSPRAGYEQYF
TRBV19,TRBJ2-7,CATTGSLYEQYF
TRBV24-1,TRBJ2-7,CATSPGSSYEQYF
TRBV20-1,TRBJ2-7,CSAREHTSYEQYF
TRBV11-2,TRBJ2-3,CASSTGTGRGDTQYF
TRBV20-1,TRBJ1-1,CSARRQVNTEAFF
TRBV19,TRBJ1-4,CASTESGSHEKLFF
TRBV7-9,TRBJ2-2,CASRPRQGGAGELFF
TRBV6-1,TRBJ1-1,CASMNIAGLMNTVAFF
TRBV7-8,TRBJ1-1,CASSLSTEAFF
TRBV12-3/TRBV12-4,TRBJ1-6,CASSFRATGLSGSPLHF
TRBV2,TRBJ2-3,CASSEVGGRGDTQYF
TRBV20-1,TRBJ1-1,CSAGVGDTEAFF
TRBV19,TRBJ1-5,CASSILGNQPQHF
TRBV7-9,TRBJ2-2,CASRSWGNTGELLF
TRBV20-1,TRBJ1-5,CSARLVLGDSNQPQHF
TRBV19,TRBJ2-3,CASSLGRGGTDTQYF
TRBV7-2,TRBJ2-7,CASSEQAGSYEQYF
TRBV20-1,TRBJ1-1,CSAMDGPAFF
TRBV19,TRBJ1-5,CASSAGQINQPQHF
TRBV15,TRBJ1-3,CATSRDGAGGNTIYF
TRBV6-1,TRBJ1-5,CASSGAGEPNQPQHF
TRBV7-2,TRBJ2-3,CASNGGYSTDTQYF
TRBV12-3/TRBV12-4,TRBJ1-5,CASSFEHNQPQHF
TRBV19,TRBJ1-1,CATRVRVNTEAFF
TRBV10-3,TRBJ1-2,CAISEPGGGRIDGYTF
TRBV9,TRBJ2-5,CASSLSGGLETQYF
TRBV24-1,TRBJ2-6,CATSDAHISGANVLTF
TRBV4-1,TRBJ2-7,CASSQDKVREQYF
TRBV11-2,TRBJ2-3,CASSLIARSTDTQYF
TRBV10-3,TRBJ1-6,CAISEVGQGRPPLHF
TRBV24-1,TRBJ1-2,CASSPARGYGYTF
TRBV5-5,TRBJ2-1,CASSPRNEQFF
TRBV7-2,TRBJ2-7,CASRRTASYEQYF
TRBV7-9,TRBJ1-2,CASTRAADYGYTF
TRBV29-1,TRBJ1-2,CSVGTDTRTSGYTF
TRBV15,TRBJ2-7,CATSREVATGTKYEQYF
TRBV7-3,TRBJ2-3,CASSLKVGGPTDTQYF
TRBV20-1,TRBJ2-3,CSARAPRGGSTDTQYF
TRBV20-1,TRBJ1-5,CSARALTGNQPQHF
TRBV19,TRBJ1-5,CASTDSNQPQHF
TRBV10-3,TRBJ2-1,CAIRRGRDEQFF
TRBV9,TRBJ2-3,CASSVSRGAGNTDTQYF
TRBV29-1,TRBJ2-3,CSATPISTDTQYF
TRBV20-1,TRBJ2-5,CSPKPSGKETQYF
TRBV19,TRBJ1-4,CASRRTGNNEKLFF
TRBV7-9,TRBJ2-2,CASTTAAGTGELFF